This entry is about one TCR beta chain. The source of the sample is a study of blood T cells in healthy people across ages. CDR1 and CDR2 from the germline V gene are SGHRS and YFSETQ. There are 15 residues in the CDR3. Germline trimming cut 7 bases from V and 3 bases from J; bases unmatched to any gene: 10. A second roughly 6 to 11 cycle PCR used barcoded and J-beta primers. In TCRdb, the 5' RACE reads were re-called with MiXCR into one record per CDR3 protein. The sample has around 650,000 distinct CDR3 sequences; 40% to 45% are singletons. The chain joins TRBV5-1 to TRBJ2-7; 10 nucleotides line up with TRBD2. The sequence derives from a man at least 80 years old in good health. The sample taken for sequencing was blood. The CDR3 region has the DNA TGCGCCAGCCAAAGCGGGGGGGCGGCCCTCTACGAGCAGTACTTC. Translating it yields CASQSGGAALYEQYF.